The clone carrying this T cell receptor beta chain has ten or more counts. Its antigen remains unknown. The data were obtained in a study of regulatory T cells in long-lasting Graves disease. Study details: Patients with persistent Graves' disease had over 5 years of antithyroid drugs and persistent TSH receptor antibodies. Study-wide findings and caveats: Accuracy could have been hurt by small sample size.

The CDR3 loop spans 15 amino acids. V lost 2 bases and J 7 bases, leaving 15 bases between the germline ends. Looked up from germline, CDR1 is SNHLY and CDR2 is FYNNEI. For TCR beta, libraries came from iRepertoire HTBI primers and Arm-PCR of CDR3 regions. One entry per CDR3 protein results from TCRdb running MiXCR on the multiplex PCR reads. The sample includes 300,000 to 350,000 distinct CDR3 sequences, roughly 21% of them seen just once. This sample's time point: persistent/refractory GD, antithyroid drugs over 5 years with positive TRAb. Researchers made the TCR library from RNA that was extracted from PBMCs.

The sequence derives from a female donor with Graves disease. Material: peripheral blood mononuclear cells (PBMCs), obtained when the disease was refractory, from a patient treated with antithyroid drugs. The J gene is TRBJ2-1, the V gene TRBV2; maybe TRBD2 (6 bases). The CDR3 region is CASSEWDLAQNEQFF. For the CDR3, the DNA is TGTGCCAGCAGTGAATGGGACTTAGCTCAAAATGAGCAGTTCTTC.